These T cell receptor beta chains were read from a single sample in a study of T cell responses to AZD1222 COVID-19 vaccine. Libraries were prepared by immunoSEQ multiplex PCR; TCRdb keeps only in-frame clonotypes and omits some of them. The sample lists approximately 140,000 clones; roughly 92% were seen once. This specimen was peripheral blood, taken on day 0 of AZD1222 vaccination. The source of these receptors is an adult in good health. Both conserved end residues are part of each CDR3. The D gene is left open where the match is weak. Where a row states a size, it is once, few, many or the class of an expanded clone; other rows omit it.

cdr3_nt	cdr3_aa	d_call	v_call	j_call	clone_size
TGTGCCAGTAGTATTTTCCTCGGCAGTCTAAATCAGCCCCAGCATTTT	CASSIFLGSLNQPQHF	-	TRBV19	TRBJ1-5	-
TGTGCCAGCAGTCCGGGACAGGGGAGCCCCAATGAGCAGTTCTTC	CASSPGQGSPNEQFF	TRBD1	TRBV28	TRBJ2-1	-
TGCGCCAGCAGCCAATTCAATCTGAGGGACACTGAAGCTTTCTTT	CASSQFNLRDTEAFF	-	TRBV4-1	TRBJ1-1	-
TGTGCCACCAGTGATCGGCGGGAACAAGAGACCCAGTACTTC	CATSDRREQETQYF	-	TRBV24-1	TRBJ2-5	-
TGTGCCAGCAGTGAATTACAGGGATACACTGAAGCTTTCTTT	CASSELQGYTEAFF	-	TRBV25-1	TRBJ1-1	-
TGTGCCAGCAGCCAAAATCCCCCGGGGCGGACAGGGGAGGTCGATCAGCCCCAGCATTTT	CASSQNPPGRTGEVDQPQHF	TRBD1	TRBV28	TRBJ1-5	-
TGTGCCAGCAGTAACACAGGGGTTCCAACTAATGAAAAACTGTTTTTT	CASSNTGVPTNEKLFF	TRBD1	TRBV6-6	TRBJ1-4	-
TGTGCCAGCAGGCGCACCGGGGAGCTGTTTTTT	CASRRTGELFF	-	TRBV12-3/TRBV12-4	TRBJ2-2	-
TGCGCCATCCCTCCTGGGAGCAATCAGCCCCAGCATTTT	CAIPPGSNQPQHF	-	TRBV10-2	TRBJ1-5	-
TGTGCCAGTAGTTTAACTAGCGGGACTTACAATGAGCAGTTCTTC	CASSLTSGTYNEQFF	TRBD2	TRBV19	TRBJ2-1	-
TGTGCCAGCAGTTTCACAATTTCACCCCTCCACTTT	CASSFTISPLHF	-	TRBV28	TRBJ1-6	-
TGCGCCAGCAGCCAAGCGGTCGCAGGGCTTAATTCACCCCTCCACTTT	CASSQAVAGLNSPLHF	-	TRBV4-3	TRBJ1-6	-
TGTGCCGGGGTAGGGAGAAACACCATATATTTT	CAGVGRNTIYF	-	TRBV30	TRBJ1-3	once
TGTGCCAGCAGCTTTGGCCTAGCGGGAGTGGGAGGCGGGGAGCTGTTTTTT	CASSFGLAGVGGGELFF	TRBD2	TRBV5-4	TRBJ2-2	-
TGTGCCAGCAGCTCGGGACAGGGTGGTCAGCCCCAGCATTTT	CASSSGQGGQPQHF	TRBD1	TRBV7-9	TRBJ1-5	-